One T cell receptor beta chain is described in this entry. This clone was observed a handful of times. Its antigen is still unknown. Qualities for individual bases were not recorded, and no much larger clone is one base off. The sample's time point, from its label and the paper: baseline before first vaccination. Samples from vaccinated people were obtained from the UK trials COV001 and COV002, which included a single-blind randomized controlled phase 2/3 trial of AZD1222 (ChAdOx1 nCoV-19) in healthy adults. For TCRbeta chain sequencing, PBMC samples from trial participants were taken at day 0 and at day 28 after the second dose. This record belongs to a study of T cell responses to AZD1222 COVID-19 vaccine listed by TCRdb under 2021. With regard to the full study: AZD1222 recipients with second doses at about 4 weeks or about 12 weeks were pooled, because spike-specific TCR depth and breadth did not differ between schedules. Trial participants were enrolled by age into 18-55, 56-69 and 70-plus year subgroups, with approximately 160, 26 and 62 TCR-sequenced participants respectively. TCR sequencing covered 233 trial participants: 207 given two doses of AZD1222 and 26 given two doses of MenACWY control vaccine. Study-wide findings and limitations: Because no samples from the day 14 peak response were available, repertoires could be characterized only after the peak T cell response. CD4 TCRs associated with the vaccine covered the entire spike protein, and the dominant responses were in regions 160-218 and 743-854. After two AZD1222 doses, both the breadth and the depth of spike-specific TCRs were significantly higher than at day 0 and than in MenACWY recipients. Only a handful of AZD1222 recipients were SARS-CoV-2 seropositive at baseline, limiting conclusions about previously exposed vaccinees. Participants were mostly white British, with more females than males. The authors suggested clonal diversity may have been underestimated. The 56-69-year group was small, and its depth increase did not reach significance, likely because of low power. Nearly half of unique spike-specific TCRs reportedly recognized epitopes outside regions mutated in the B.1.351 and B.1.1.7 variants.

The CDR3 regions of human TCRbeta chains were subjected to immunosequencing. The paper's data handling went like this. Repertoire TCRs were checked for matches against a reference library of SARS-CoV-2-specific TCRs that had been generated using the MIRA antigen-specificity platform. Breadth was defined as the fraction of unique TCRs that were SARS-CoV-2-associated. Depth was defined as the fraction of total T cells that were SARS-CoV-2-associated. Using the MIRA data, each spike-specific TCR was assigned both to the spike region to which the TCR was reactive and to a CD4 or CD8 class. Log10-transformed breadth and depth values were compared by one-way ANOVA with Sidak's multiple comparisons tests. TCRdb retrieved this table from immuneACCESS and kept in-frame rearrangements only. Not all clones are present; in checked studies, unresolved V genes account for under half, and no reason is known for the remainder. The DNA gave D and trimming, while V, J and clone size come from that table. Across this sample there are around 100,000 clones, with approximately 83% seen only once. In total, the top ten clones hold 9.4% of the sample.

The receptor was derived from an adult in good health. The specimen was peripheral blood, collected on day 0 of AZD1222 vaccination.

The CDR3 here reads CASSRRDSYEQYF. The nucleotides read TGTGCCAGCAGTCGCCGGGACTCCTACGAGCAGTACTTC. The chain was built from TRBV27 and TRBJ2-7; TRBD2 could be the D gene, as 5 bases match. The CDR3 starts with the cysteine, ends with the phenylalanine, and has 13 residues. Only the CDR3 portion is preserved as DNA: 39 bases, with reading frame beginning at the first base. The CDR1 and CDR2 encoded by the germline V gene (reference sequence) are MNHEY and SMNVEV. V is shortened by 5 bases, J by 0 bases, and the region joining them spans 8 bases.